These T cell receptor beta chains were read from a single sample in a study of blood T cell repertoires in COVID-19. The assay was immunoSEQ multiplex PCR, and TCRdb's table has in-frame clones only and misses some. The table has about 220,000 clones, 86% seen once. The specimen sequenced was peripheral blood. Source of these receptors: a woman aged 25 to 45 who had recovered from COVID-19. The conserved cysteine and the conserved F or W are not part of the CDR3 here. Fields, in order: J gene, V gene, CDR3 protein.

TRBJ1-2 TRBV7-2 ASSSEASKEGYT
TRBJ1-4 TRBV29-1 SVGPDLGGKLF
TRBJ2-1 TRBV28 ASSPHRGGSSEQF
TRBJ2-7 TRBV10-2 ASGGSPYEQY
TRBJ2-7 TRBV11-2 ASSTTGSTYEQY
TRBJ2-3 TRBV3-1/TRBV3-2 ASSPVMGGGADTQY
TRBJ2-6 TRBV5-1 ASSFRTGAGANVLT
TRBJ1-1 TRBV2 ASTYTEMNTEAF
TRBJ2-3 TRBV2 ASKNPEDTQY
TRBJ2-1 TRBV6-6 ASSHGGRQF
TRBJ2-5 TRBV18 ASSPAAGRETQY
TRBJ1-1 TRBV5-1 ASSGQHTEAF
TRBJ2-7 TRBV6-6 AARYEQY
TRBJ1-2 TRBV9 ASSNPTNYYGYT
TRBJ2-5 TRBV6-5 ASSYLTRDQETQY
TRBJ2-2 TRBV7-8 ASGPRRATGELF
TRBJ1-2 TRBV5-1 ASSPTGTDIYGYT
TRBJ2-1 TRBV12-5 ASGLVNTPTRNNEQF
TRBJ2-2 TRBV6-5 ASRPSANTGELF
TRBJ1-3 TRBV6-2/TRBV6-3 ASSSLSYGNTIY
TRBJ1-6 TRBV5-4 ASSLTDNSPLH
TRBJ2-7 TRBV11-2 ASSFEAPYEQY
TRBJ2-1 TRBV30 AWLAVVGEQF
TRBJ2-2 TRBV24-1 ATSDSRQYTGELF
TRBJ1-3 TRBV6-6 ASSPRTGFGSGNTIY
TRBJ1-2 TRBV7-9 ASSSTGVSPNYGYT
TRBJ2-1 TRBV5-8 ASSARQGAV
TRBJ1-5 TRBV27 ASSLAGGGQPQH
TRBJ1-2 TRBV18 ASSPPEFHRDAYGYT
TRBJ2-2 TRBV2 ASSERAGTPGELF
TRBJ1-4 TRBV6-1 ASSEVRWTTTNEKLF
TRBJ2-7 TRBV5-4 ASSLQERPYEQY
TRBJ1-1 TRBV2 ASKGQPNTEAF
TRBJ2-5 TRBV5-4 ASSPGLAAETQY
TRBJ2-7 TRBV28 ASSSPGQGSYEQY
TRBJ1-2 TRBV6-2/TRBV6-3 ASSLQGVRGYT
TRBJ2-5 TRBV2 ANDFFGTAQETQY
TRBJ1-3 TRBV19 ASSISRGSSGNTIY
TRBJ2-5 TRBV18 ASSHTGTSGGSPQGQETQY
TRBJ1-1 TRBV30 AWSIWGDRGNTEAF
TRBJ2-2 TRBV19 ASSKLASGELF
TRBJ2-7 TRBV12-3/TRBV12-4 ASSLYGREQY
TRBJ2-2 TRBV3-1/TRBV3-2 ASSRAGVATGELF
TRBJ1-1 TRBV6-5 ASSSGFRDTEAF
TRBJ1-5 TRBV19 ASIARDYSNQPQH
TRBJ1-2 TRBV20-1 SASEGAHGYT
TRBJ2-7 TRBV5-1 ASSTGEGHISYEQY
TRBJ1-2 TRBV5-4 ASSSSQGLGYGYT
TRBJ2-5 TRBV3-1/TRBV3-2 ASSSGVGQETQY
TRBJ2-3 TRBV20-1 SAEQIDTQY